Shown below are 9 T cell receptor beta chains from a single sample sequenced in a study of cytomegalovirus exposure and HLA in healthy donors. Both 60 Vbeta primers and 13 Jbeta primers went into the PCR. Sequenced by immunoSEQ multiplex PCR; TCRdb stores in-frame clones only, minus some. The sample shows roughly 130,000 clones, 88% of them seen only once. Sequenced input: PBMCs. Receptor source: a woman in her thirties or forties in good health and CMV-seronegative.

The chain employs TRBV6-5 and TRBJ1-6, with 7 nucleotides matching TRBD1. The CDR3 has 15 amino acids. J gave up 7 bases and V 0 bases, and 3 bases lay outside the gene matches. Per the germline V gene, CDR1 is MNHEY and CDR2 is SVGAGI. The CDR3 bases are TGTGCCAGCAGTTACTCCTCGGACAGGAATTCACCCCTCCACTTT. As protein: CASSYSSDRNSPLHF.

The chain recombines TRBV5-1 with TRBJ2-3; 8 positions agree with TRBD2. Per germline, CDR1 SGHRS and CDR2 YFSETQ. The CDR3 loop spans 16 amino acids. V was pared by 3 bases and J by 3 bases, with 9 bases of the junction left unmatched. CDR3 nucleotide sequence: TGCGCCAGCAGCTCCCTAGGGTTAGCGGGAACAGATACGCAGTATTTT. Translated: CASSSLGLAGTDTQYF.

The genes are TRBV6-5 and TRBJ2-7, with unresolved D. Germline V lookup: CDR1 MNHEY, CDR2 SVGAGI. V was clipped by 2 bases and J by 3 bases, with 14 bases between them. The length of the CDR3 is 15 residues. The CDR3 DNA follows: TGTGCCAGCAGTTACGACCCCGAGGCCTTCTACGAGCAGTACTTC. This gives the protein CASSYDPEAFYEQYF.

As to this clone: The same CDR3 also results from other DNA sequences found in this sample. This chain joins TRBV6-1 and TRBJ2-1; TRBD2 aligns across 13 bases. The trim removed 6 bases at V and 6 bases at J, leaving 2 bases unmatched. Germline V gene sequence: CDR1 MNHNS, CDR2 SASEGT. The CDR3 contains 14 residues. The CDR3 loop reads CASRGLAGANEQFF. CDR3 bases: TGTGCCAGCAGAGGACTAGCGGGGGCCAATGAGCAGTTCTTC.

A few counts support this clone. The chain joins TRBV4-3 to TRBJ1-1, with unresolved D. This CDR3 region has 14 residues. The V end was cut by 2 bases, the J end by 1 base, with 8 bases between. The germline gives CDR1 LGHNA, CDR2 YSLEER. CDR3 nucleotides: TGCGCCAGCAGCCAAATCCGGTCGAACACTGAAGCTTTCTTT. As protein: CASSQIRSNTEAFF.

The V and J genes are TRBV9 and TRBJ2-3, with 8 bases matching TRBD2. CDR1 and CDR2 (germline): SGDLS, YYNGEE. This CDR3 spans 16 amino acids. The V and J ends lost 0 bases and 2 bases, in that order; junction bases with no gene match: 5. This chain's CDR3 is CASSVVASGYTDTQYF. The CDR3 nucleotides read TGTGCCAGCAGCGTAGTGGCTAGCGGGTACACAGATACGCAGTATTTT.

The chain employs TRBV25-1 and TRBJ2-2; TRBD1 aligns across 7 bases. The CDR3 consists of 16 residues. Per the germline V gene, CDR1 is MGHDK and CDR2 is SYGVNS. Trimming at V came to 5 bases and at J to 3 bases, leaving 9 bases not matched to a gene. The CDR3 coding sequence is TGTGCCAGCAGTAACCCCACCCAGGGGGACACCGGGGAGCTGTTTTTT. It encodes CASSNPTQGDTGELFF. Based on the CDR3 plus reference TRBV25-1 and TRBJ2-2, the full variable domain is EADIYQTPRYLVIGTGKKITLECSQTMGHDKMYWYQQDPGMELHLIHYSYGVNSTEKGDLSSESTVSRIRTEHFPLTLESARPSHTSQYLCASSNPTQGDTGELFFGEGSRLTVL.

As to this clone: The sample holds other DNA sequences that translate to the same CDR3. The CDR3 DNA is TGTGCCAGCAGTTACGACAGTTCCTACGAGCAGTACTTC. Residues: CASSYDSSYEQYF. The V gene is TRBV6-5, the J gene TRBJ2-7; tentative D call: TRBD1 (5 bases). The V gene lost 2 bases and the J gene lost 1 base, with 6 bases spanning the gap. Germline CDR1 is MNHEY and CDR2 is SVGAGI. This CDR3 spans 13 amino acids.

The chain carries TRBV29-1 and TRBJ2-3; 10 nucleotides agree with TRBD2. J lost 1 base, V lost 4 bases, and 11 bases had no gene match. The CDR3 has 17 residues. Germline CDR1 and CDR2: SQVTM and ANQGSEA. The CDR3 sequence: CSVAPSGRGGGTDTQYF. CDR3 bases: TGCAGCGTTGCCCCGAGCGGGAGGGGCGGCGGCACAGATACGCAGTATTTT.